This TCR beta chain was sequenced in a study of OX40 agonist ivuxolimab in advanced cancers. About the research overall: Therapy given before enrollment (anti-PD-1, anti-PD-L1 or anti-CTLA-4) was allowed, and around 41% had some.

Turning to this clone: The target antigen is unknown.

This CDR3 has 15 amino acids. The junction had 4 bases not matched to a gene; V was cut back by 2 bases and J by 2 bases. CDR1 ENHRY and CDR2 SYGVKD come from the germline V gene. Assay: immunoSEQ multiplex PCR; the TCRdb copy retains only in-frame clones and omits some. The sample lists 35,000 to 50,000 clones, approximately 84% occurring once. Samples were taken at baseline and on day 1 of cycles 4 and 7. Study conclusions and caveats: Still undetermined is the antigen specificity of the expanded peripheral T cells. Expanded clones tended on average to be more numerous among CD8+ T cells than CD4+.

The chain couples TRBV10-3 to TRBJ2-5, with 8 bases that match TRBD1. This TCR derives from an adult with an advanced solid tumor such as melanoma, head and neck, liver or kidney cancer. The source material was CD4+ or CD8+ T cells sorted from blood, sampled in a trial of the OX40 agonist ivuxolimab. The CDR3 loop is CAISETGGGQETQYF. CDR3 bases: TGTGCCATCAGTGAGACAGGGGGAGGACAAGAGACCCAGTACTTC.